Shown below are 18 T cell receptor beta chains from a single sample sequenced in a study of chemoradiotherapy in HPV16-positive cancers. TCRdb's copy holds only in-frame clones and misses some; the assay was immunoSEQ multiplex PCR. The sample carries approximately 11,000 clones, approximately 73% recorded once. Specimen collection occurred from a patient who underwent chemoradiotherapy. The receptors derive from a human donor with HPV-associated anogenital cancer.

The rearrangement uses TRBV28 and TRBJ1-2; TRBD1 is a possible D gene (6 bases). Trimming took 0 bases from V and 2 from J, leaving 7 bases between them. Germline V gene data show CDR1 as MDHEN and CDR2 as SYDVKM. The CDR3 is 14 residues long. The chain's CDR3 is CASSLWQGNYGYTF. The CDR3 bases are TGTGCCAGCAGTTTATGGCAGGGGAACTATGGCTACACCTTC.

In DNA, the CDR3 is TGTGCCAGCAGCTTGGGACAAGACACCGGGGAGCTGTTTTTT. Its protein product is CASSLGQDTGELFF. The chain combines TRBV5-4 with TRBJ2-2; D unresolved. CDR1 and CDR2 (germline): SGHNT, YYREEE (reference sequence). This CDR3 region has 14 residues. V lost 0 bases to trimming and J lost 3 bases, with 6 bases between them.

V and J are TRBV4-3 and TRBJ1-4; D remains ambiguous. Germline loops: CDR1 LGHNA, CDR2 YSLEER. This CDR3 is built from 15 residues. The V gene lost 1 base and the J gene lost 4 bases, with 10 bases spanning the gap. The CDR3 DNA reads TGCGCCAGCAGCCAAGTATTTCTGGGTAATGAAAAACTGTTTTTT. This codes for CASSQVFLGNEKLFF.

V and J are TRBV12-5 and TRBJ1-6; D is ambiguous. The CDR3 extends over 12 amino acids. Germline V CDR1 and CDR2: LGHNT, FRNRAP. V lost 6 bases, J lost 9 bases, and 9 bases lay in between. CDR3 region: CASGPGFSPLHF. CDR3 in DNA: TGTGCTAGTGGCCCGGGTTTTTCACCCCTCCACTTT.

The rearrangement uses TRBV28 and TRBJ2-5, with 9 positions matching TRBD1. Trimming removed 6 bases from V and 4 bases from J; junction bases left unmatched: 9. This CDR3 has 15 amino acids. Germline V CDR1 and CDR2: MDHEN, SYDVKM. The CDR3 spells CASRAGQGSGETQYF. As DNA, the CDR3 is TGTGCCAGCAGGGCGGGACAGGGAAGCGGAGAGACCCAGTACTTC.

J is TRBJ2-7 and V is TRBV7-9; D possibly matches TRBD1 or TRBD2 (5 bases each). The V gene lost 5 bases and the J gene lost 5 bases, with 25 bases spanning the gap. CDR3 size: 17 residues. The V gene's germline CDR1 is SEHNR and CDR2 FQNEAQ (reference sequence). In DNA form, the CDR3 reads TGTGCCAGCAGCCCCTCGGCCCCGGGGACGGGGCACGACGAGCAGTACTTC. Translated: CASSPSAPGTGHDEQYF.

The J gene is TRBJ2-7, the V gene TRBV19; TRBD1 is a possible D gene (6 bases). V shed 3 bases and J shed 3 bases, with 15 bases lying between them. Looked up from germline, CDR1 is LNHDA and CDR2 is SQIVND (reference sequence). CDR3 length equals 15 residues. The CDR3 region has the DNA TGTGCCAGTAGTATGGGGCAGGGGAACCGCTACGAGCAGTACTTC. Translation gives CASSMGQGNRYEQYF.

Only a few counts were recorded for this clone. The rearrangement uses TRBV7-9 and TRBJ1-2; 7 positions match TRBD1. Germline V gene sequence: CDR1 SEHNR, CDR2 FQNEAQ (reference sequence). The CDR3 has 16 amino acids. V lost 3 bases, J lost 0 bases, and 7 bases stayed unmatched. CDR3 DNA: TGTGCCAGCAGCTTCCCCAGGGGGGGGCCTAACTATGGCTACACCTTC. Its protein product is CASSFPRGGPNYGYTF.

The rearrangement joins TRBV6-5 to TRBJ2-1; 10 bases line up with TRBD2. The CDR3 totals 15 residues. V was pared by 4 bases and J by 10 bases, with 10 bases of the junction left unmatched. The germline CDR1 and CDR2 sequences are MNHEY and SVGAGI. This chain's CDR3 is CASSLGLAAGSEQFF. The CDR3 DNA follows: TGTGCCAGCAGTTTAGGACTAGCGGCCGGTAGCGAGCAGTTCTTC.

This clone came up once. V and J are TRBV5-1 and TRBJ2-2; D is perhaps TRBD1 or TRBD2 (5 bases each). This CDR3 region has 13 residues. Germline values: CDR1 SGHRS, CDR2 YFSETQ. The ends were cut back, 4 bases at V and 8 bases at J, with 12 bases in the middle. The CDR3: CASSNQWGGELFF. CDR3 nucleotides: TGCGCCAGCAGCAACCAATGGGGGGGGGAGCTGTTTTTT.

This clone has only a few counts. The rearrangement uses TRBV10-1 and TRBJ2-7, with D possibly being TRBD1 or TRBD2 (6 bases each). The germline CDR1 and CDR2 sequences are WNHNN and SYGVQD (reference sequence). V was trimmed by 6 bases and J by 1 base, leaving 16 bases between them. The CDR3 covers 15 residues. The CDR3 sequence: CASRSGADKSYEQYF. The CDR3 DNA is TGCGCCAGCAGGTCGGGGGCAGACAAGTCCTACGAGCAGTACTTC.

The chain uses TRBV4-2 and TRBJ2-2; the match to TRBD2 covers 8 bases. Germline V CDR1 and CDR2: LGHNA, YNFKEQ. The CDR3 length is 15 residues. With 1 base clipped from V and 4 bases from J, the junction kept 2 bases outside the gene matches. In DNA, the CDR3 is TGTGCCAGCAGCCAAGGGACTAGCCCCACCGGGGAGCTGTTTTTT. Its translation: CASSQGTSPTGELFF.

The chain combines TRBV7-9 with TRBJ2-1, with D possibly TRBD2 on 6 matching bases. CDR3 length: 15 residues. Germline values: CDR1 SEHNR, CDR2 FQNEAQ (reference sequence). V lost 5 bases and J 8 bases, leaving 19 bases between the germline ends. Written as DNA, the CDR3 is TGTGCCAGCAGCCGCCCGGGGGACCTTGGCGATGAGCAGTTCTTC. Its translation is CASSRPGDLGDEQFF.

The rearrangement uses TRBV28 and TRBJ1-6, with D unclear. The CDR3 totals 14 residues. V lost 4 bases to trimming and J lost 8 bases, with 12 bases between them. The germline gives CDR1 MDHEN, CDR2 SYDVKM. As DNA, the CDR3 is TGTGCCAGCAGTTATACCTATCCCGATTCACCCCTCCACTTT. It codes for CASSYTYPDSPLHF.

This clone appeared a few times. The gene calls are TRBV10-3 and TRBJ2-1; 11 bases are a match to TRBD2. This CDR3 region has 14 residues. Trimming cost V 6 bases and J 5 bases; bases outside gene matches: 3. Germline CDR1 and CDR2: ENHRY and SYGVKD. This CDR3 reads CAIRVTSGDNEQFF. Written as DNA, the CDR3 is TGTGCCATCAGGGTGACTAGCGGGGACAATGAGCAGTTCTTC.

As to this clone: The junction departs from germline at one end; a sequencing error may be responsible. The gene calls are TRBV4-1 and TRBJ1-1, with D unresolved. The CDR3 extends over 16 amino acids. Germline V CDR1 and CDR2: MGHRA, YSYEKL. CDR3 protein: CASSQGVGQMKTEAFF. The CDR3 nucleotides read TGCGCCAGCAGCCAAGGGGTAGGGCAGATGAAAACTGAAGCTTTCTTT.

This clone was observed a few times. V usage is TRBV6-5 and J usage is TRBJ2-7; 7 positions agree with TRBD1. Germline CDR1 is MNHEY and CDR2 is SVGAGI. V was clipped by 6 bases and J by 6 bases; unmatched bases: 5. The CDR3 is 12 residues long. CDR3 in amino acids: CASRPPGGEQYF. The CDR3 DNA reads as TGTGCCAGCAGACCTCCAGGGGGCGAGCAGTACTTC.

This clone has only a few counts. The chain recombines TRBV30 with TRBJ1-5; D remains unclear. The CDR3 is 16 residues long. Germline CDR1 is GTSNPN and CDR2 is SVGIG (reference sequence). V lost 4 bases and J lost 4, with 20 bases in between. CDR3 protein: CAWTQPGVSANQPQHF. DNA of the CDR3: TGTGCCTGGACTCAACCCGGGGTATCGGCGAATCAGCCCCAGCATTTT.